This is a list of T cell receptor beta chains from one sample in a study of blood T cell dynamics during melanoma immunotherapy. TCRdb's copy holds only in-frame clones and misses some; the assay was immunoSEQ multiplex PCR. Altogether fewer than 15,000 clones are present, 86% being singletons, with the ten largest covering approximately 5.6%. The input for sequencing was blood, taken from a patient treated with checkpoint blockade. The receptors originated from a human donor with melanoma. CDR3s include the opening cysteine and the closing phenylalanine or tryptophan. The D gene is left open where the match is weak. Size is omitted from some rows. Given values are once, few, many or a class for expanded clones.

V gene: TRBV11-3
clone size: once
J gene: TRBJ2-5
D gene: TRBD2
CDR3 DNA: TGTGCCAGCAGCTCCAGCGGGAGAGTGCAAGAGACCCAGTACTTC
CDR3 protein: CASSSSGRVQETQYF

V gene: TRBV11-3
clone size: few
J gene: TRBJ2-1
D gene: -
CDR3 DNA: TGTGCCAGCAGCTTAGATGCTCTCGAGGGGTACAATGAGCAGTTCTTC
CDR3 protein: CASSLDALEGYNEQFF

V gene: TRBV6-6
clone size: -
J gene: TRBJ2-7
D gene: TRBD2
CDR3 DNA: TGTGCCAGCAGTGGACTAGCGGGGTACTACGAGCAGTACTTC
CDR3 protein: CASSGLAGYYEQYF

V gene: TRBV30
clone size: -
J gene: TRBJ2-5
D gene: -
CDR3 DNA: TGTGCCTGGGGATTATCGGGAGAGGGTTGGCAGTACTTC
CDR3 protein: CAWGLSGEGWQYF

V gene: TRBV19
clone size: -
J gene: TRBJ2-7
D gene: -
CDR3 DNA: TGTGCCAGTAGTATCGGGAAAGCTCCGGAGCAGTACTTC
CDR3 protein: CASSIGKAPEQYF

V gene: TRBV2
clone size: -
J gene: TRBJ1-3
D gene: -
CDR3 DNA: TGTGCCAGCAGTGTTGGGCAGAACTCTGGAAACACCATATATTTT
CDR3 protein: CASSVGQNSGNTIYF

V gene: TRBV7-9
clone size: once
J gene: TRBJ2-5
D gene: -
CDR3 DNA: TGTGCCAGCAGCCCTCAAGAGACCCAGTACTTC
CDR3 protein: CASSPQETQYF

V gene: TRBV9
clone size: -
J gene: TRBJ2-1
D gene: TRBD2
CDR3 DNA: TGTGCCAGCAGCGTAGTCCTAGGACTAGCGGGAGAATCCTACAATGAGCAGTTCTTC
CDR3 protein: CASSVVLGLAGESYNEQFF

V gene: TRBV9
clone size: -
J gene: TRBJ2-3
D gene: TRBD2
CDR3 DNA: TGTGCCAGCAGCGTCGAAGCGGGAGGGCCTCTAGATACGCAGTATTTT
CDR3 protein: CASSVEAGGPLDTQYF

V gene: TRBV6-1
clone size: -
J gene: TRBJ2-7
D gene: -
CDR3 DNA: TGTGCCAGCAGTGTATTCGCCGGCGGCGAGCAGTACTTC
CDR3 protein: CASSVFAGGEQYF

V gene: TRBV5-1
clone size: -
J gene: TRBJ2-3
D gene: TRBD1
CDR3 DNA: TGCGCCAGCAGCACTGGACAGGGGGCCCCCACAGATACGCAGTATTTT
CDR3 protein: CASSTGQGAPTDTQYF

V gene: TRBV7-2
clone size: few
J gene: TRBJ1-1
D gene: -
CDR3 DNA: TGTGCCAGCAGCTTAGGAGCAGGGTTAGTGAACACTGAAGCTTTCTTT
CDR3 protein: CASSLGAGLVNTEAFF

V gene: TRBV9
clone size: -
J gene: TRBJ2-5
D gene: TRBD2
CDR3 DNA: TGTGCCAGCAGCGTAGTTGCTAGCGGACAAGAGACCCAGTACTTC
CDR3 protein: CASSVVASGQETQYF

V gene: TRBV30
clone size: -
J gene: TRBJ2-7
D gene: -
CDR3 DNA: TGTGCCTGGAGTGTGGGGCCCTACGAGCAGTACTTC
CDR3 protein: CAWSVGPYEQYF

V gene: TRBV30
clone size: -
J gene: TRBJ2-5
D gene: -
CDR3 DNA: TGTGCCTGGAGTGTACCCGGGAGTGAGACCCAGTACTTC
CDR3 protein: CAWSVPGSETQYF

V gene: TRBV4-2
clone size: few
J gene: TRBJ1-5
D gene: -
CDR3 DNA: TGTGCCAGCAGTCCAGGGTTGGCTCAGCCCCAGCATTTT
CDR3 protein: CASSPGLAQPQHF

V gene: TRBV5-4
clone size: once
J gene: TRBJ2-1
D gene: -
CDR3 DNA: TGTGCCAGCAGCTTGGTGGAAAACAATGAGCAGTTCTTC
CDR3 protein: CASSLVENNEQFF

V gene: TRBV6-6
clone size: -
J gene: TRBJ2-2
D gene: TRBD2
CDR3 DNA: TGTGCCAGCAAGGGAAGCGGGAGGGCCGTCGGGGAGCTGTTTTTT
CDR3 protein: CASKGSGRAVGELFF

V gene: TRBV25-1
clone size: -
J gene: TRBJ2-2
D gene: -
CDR3 DNA: TGTGCCAGCTGCCTCGCGGGCACCGGGGAGCTGTTTTTT
CDR3 protein: CASCLAGTGELFF

V gene: TRBV9
clone size: -
J gene: TRBJ2-2
D gene: TRBD1
CDR3 DNA: TGTGCCAGCAGCGTATCCCGACAGGGCGTCGACACCGGGGAGCTGTTTTTT
CDR3 protein: CASSVSRQGVDTGELFF

V gene: TRBV7-2
clone size: -
J gene: TRBJ1-5
D gene: -
CDR3 DNA: TGTGCCAGCAGCTACCGACGGGATCAGCCCCAGCATTTT
CDR3 protein: CASSYRRDQPQHF

V gene: TRBV7-9
clone size: -
J gene: TRBJ2-3
D gene: TRBD2
CDR3 DNA: TGTGCCAGTGCCCCCTCTAGCGGGATCGGGGATACGCAGTATTTT
CDR3 protein: CASAPSSGIGDTQYF

V gene: TRBV11-3
clone size: -
J gene: TRBJ2-1
D gene: TRBD2
CDR3 DNA: TGTGCCAGCAGGAAGCCGGGACTAGCGCGGCCCAATGAGCAGTTCTTC
CDR3 protein: CASRKPGLARPNEQFF

V gene: TRBV27
clone size: -
J gene: TRBJ2-1
D gene: TRBD2
CDR3 DNA: TGTGCCAGCAGTACCATGACTGGACTAGCGGGAAACTTCAATGAGCAGTTCTTC
CDR3 protein: CASSTMTGLAGNFNEQFF

V gene: TRBV10-3
clone size: -
J gene: TRBJ2-2
D gene: -
CDR3 DNA: TGTGCCATCAGCCCCTTAGGATTAACGAACACCGGGGAGCTGTTTTTT
CDR3 protein: CAISPLGLTNTGELFF

V gene: TRBV28
clone size: -
J gene: TRBJ1-2
D gene: -
CDR3 DNA: TGTGCCAGCAGCCGAGCCTTGGGGGGACGGGGCTACACCTTC
CDR3 protein: CASSRALGGRGYTF

V gene: TRBV9
clone size: -
J gene: TRBJ2-2
D gene: -
CDR3 DNA: TGTGCCAGCAGCGTAGGGACAGTGAACACCGGGGAGCTGTTTTTT
CDR3 protein: CASSVGTVNTGELFF

V gene: TRBV27
clone size: -
J gene: TRBJ2-1
D gene: TRBD2
CDR3 DNA: TGTGCCAGCAGTTACTCTGCCGGGACTAGAACTTACAATGAGCAGTTCTTC
CDR3 protein: CASSYSAGTRTYNEQFF

V gene: TRBV11-2
clone size: -
J gene: TRBJ1-1
D gene: -
CDR3 DNA: TGTGCCAGCAGCTTAGTGTCAGGCCCTTTGAACACTGAAGCTTTCTTT
CDR3 protein: CASSLVSGPLNTEAFF

V gene: TRBV7-2
clone size: -
J gene: TRBJ1-1
D gene: TRBD1
CDR3 DNA: TGTGCCAGCAGCGTCGCGACAGGGGAACCTGAAGCTTTCTTT
CDR3 protein: CASSVATGEPEAFF

V gene: TRBV5-5
clone size: -
J gene: TRBJ2-2
D gene: TRBD1
CDR3 DNA: TGTGCCAGCAGCACAGGGGTTACCGGGGAGCTGTTTTTT
CDR3 protein: CASSTGVTGELFF

V gene: TRBV27
clone size: few
J gene: TRBJ2-3
D gene: -
CDR3 DNA: TGTGCCAGCAGTTTATACGGTCGTCCGCAGTATTTT
CDR3 protein: CASSLYGRPQYF

V gene: TRBV7-2
clone size: -
J gene: TRBJ2-7
D gene: -
CDR3 DNA: TGTGCCAGCAGCCCAACCTTCGGGGGAGCCTACGAGCAGTACTTC
CDR3 protein: CASSPTFGGAYEQYF

V gene: TRBV28
clone size: once
J gene: TRBJ1-2
D gene: -
CDR3 DNA: TGTGCCAGCAGTTTAGACGGCAACTATGGCTACACCTTC
CDR3 protein: CASSLDGNYGYTF

V gene: TRBV5-4
clone size: few
J gene: TRBJ2-5
D gene: TRBD1
CDR3 DNA: TGTGCCAGCAGCTTGGGAGGACAGGGGTTGGAGACCCAGTACTTC
CDR3 protein: CASSLGGQGLETQYF

V gene: TRBV5-1
clone size: -
J gene: TRBJ2-1
D gene: -
CDR3 DNA: TGCGCCAGCAGCAAGGACGGGACTTTCAATGAGCAGTTCTTC
CDR3 protein: CASSKDGTFNEQFF

V gene: TRBV29-1
clone size: -
J gene: TRBJ2-3
D gene: TRBD2
CDR3 DNA: TGCAGCGTTGTTCGGTCTAGCGGGCCCACAGATACGCAGTATTTT
CDR3 protein: CSVVRSSGPTDTQYF

V gene: TRBV28
clone size: -
J gene: TRBJ1-5
D gene: -
CDR3 DNA: TGTGCCAGCAGGGACAGATCTGAGCAGCCCCAGCATTTT
CDR3 protein: CASRDRSEQPQHF

V gene: TRBV6-5
clone size: -
J gene: TRBJ2-2
D gene: -
CDR3 DNA: TGTGCCAGCAGTTCCTTCACCGGGGAGCTGTTTTTT
CDR3 protein: CASSSFTGELFF

V gene: TRBV5-4
clone size: -
J gene: TRBJ2-2
D gene: TRBD2
CDR3 DNA: TGTGCCAGCAGCTCGAGACTAGCGGCGAACACCGGGGAGCTGTTTTTT
CDR3 protein: CASSSRLAANTGELFF

V gene: TRBV27
clone size: -
J gene: TRBJ1-6
D gene: -
CDR3 DNA: TGTGCCAGCAGGGGTCTTACAGGGCCCAATTCACCCCTCCACTTT
CDR3 protein: CASRGLTGPNSPLHF

V gene: TRBV19
clone size: -
J gene: TRBJ2-4
D gene: TRBD2
CDR3 DNA: TGTGCCAGTCGGCTAGCGGGGGACATTCAGTACTTC
CDR3 protein: CASRLAGDIQYF